Listed below are T cell receptor beta chains from one sample, sequenced in a study of T cell repertoires in cytomegalovirus infection. TCRdb analysed the reads with MiXCR anew, one entry per CDR3 protein. The table has almost 500,000 distinct CDR3 sequences, around 11% seen once; the top ten hold about 9.4%. Material for sequencing was PBMCs. These receptors all stem from a human donor in good health (CMV status not recorded). Some clones in this sample may be carry-over from other donors' samples. Both conserved end residues are part of each CDR3. D genes are given only for firm matches. Clone size is shown for a subset of rows, as once, few, many or a class of expanded clone.

size,J,D,V,CDR3,DNA
many,TRBJ1-5,NA,TRBV28,CAIHPSTERAYNQPQHF,TGTGCCATCCACCCCTCAACTGAGAGGGCCTATAATCAGCCCCAGCATTTT
NA,TRBJ2-7,TRBD2,TRBV6-5,CASSRGLAGARQAHEQYF,TGTGCCAGCAGCCGCGGACTAGCGGGAGCACGTCAAGCCCACGAGCAGTACTTC
many,TRBJ2-1,NA,TRBV12-3/TRBV12-4,CASSSLRGNRLNEQFF,TGTGCCAGCAGTTCCCTGAGGGGGAATAGGCTCAATGAGCAGTTCTTC
few,TRBJ2-1,TRBD2,TRBV5-4,CASSGGGRSYNEQFF,TGTGCCAGCAGCGGGGGGGGACGCTCCTACAATGAGCAGTTCTTC
many,TRBJ1-5,NA,TRBV12-3/TRBV12-4,CASSWAGATQHF,TGTGCCAGCAGCTGGGCAGGGGCGACCCAGCATTTT
once,TRBJ1-1,NA,TRBV5-6,CASSPLAGDTEAFF,TGTGCCAGCAGCCCTTTGGCAGGGGACACTGAAGCTTTCTTT
many,TRBJ2-1,NA,TRBV9,CASSVGVEQFF,TGTGCCAGCAGCGTAGGCGTGGAGCAGTTCTTC
NA,TRBJ1-1,NA,TRBV20-1,CSAGTLFEMNTEAFF,TGCAGTGCTGGGACCCTCTTTGAGATGAACACTGAAGCTTTCTTT
NA,TRBJ2-3,NA,TRBV7-3,CASSPELFSTDTQYF,TGTGCCAGCAGCCCAGAGCTATTCAGCACAGATACGCAGTATTTT
NA,TRBJ2-1,NA,TRBV20-1,CSASYTASLYNEQFF,TGCAGTGCTTCTTATACAGCGAGCCTATACAATGAGCAGTTCTTC
few,TRBJ2-7,NA,TRBV7-4,CASSLQRLANHEQYF,TGTGCCAGCAGCCTGCAGCGGCTAGCGAACCACGAGCAGTACTTC
NA,TRBJ1-5,TRBD1,TRBV20-1,CSAREETDRDYKPQHF,TGCAGTGCTAGAGAGGAAACGGACAGGGATTACAAGCCCCAGCATTTT
many,TRBJ2-1,TRBD2,TRBV7-2,CASSPKFYGLAGPHNEQFF,TGTGCCAGCAGCCCCAAGTTCTACGGACTAGCGGGACCCCACAATGAGCAGTTCTTC
NA,TRBJ1-2,NA,TRBV20-1,CSARDRGTQGEGGYTF,TGCAGTGCTAGAGATCGAGGGACTCAGGGAGAGGGTGGCTACACCTTC
few,TRBJ2-5,NA,TRBV7-6,CASSFRRQETQYF,TGTGCCAGCAGCTTTCGCAGACAAGAGACCCAGTACTTC
many,TRBJ2-3,TRBD2,TRBV6-5,CASRRIAGVTDTQYF,TGTGCCAGCAGGCGCATAGCGGGGGTCACAGATACGCAGTATTTT
many,TRBJ2-1,NA,TRBV7-6,CASSLDSPEYNEQFF,TGTGCCAGCAGCTTAGACAGCCCAGAGTACAATGAGCAGTTCTTC
many,TRBJ1-6,NA,TRBV5-4,CASTTDSAYSPLHF,TGTGCCAGCACCACGGACAGTGCGTATTCACCCCTCCACTTT
few,TRBJ2-1,NA,TRBV4-1,CASSQEGQGYNEQFF,TGCGCCAGCAGCCAAGAAGGGCAGGGGTACAATGAGCAGTTCTTC
many,TRBJ2-3,NA,TRBV7-9,CASSPVRRLVTDTQYF,TGTGCCAGCAGCCCCGTCCGACGTCTGGTCACAGATACGCAGTATTTT
many,TRBJ1-3,NA,TRBV7-3,CASSPDGNTIYF,TGTGCCAGCAGCCCCGACGGAAACACCATATATTTT
many,TRBJ2-7,NA,TRBV7-9,CASSLAWHPEQYF,TGTGCCAGCAGCTTAGCGTGGCACCCCGAGCAGTACTTC
many,TRBJ2-1,TRBD2,TRBV11-2,CASSRTSGSLGEQFF,TGTGCCAGCAGCCGGACTAGCGGGAGCTTGGGTGAGCAGTTCTTC
few,TRBJ2-7,NA,TRBV14,CASSQDPPEQYF,TGTGCCAGCAGCCAAGATCCGCCAGAGCAGTACTTC
NA,TRBJ2-7,NA,TRBV20-1,CSARDSREGSSGEQYF,TGCAGTGCTAGAGATAGCAGGGAAGGTAGCTCTGGCGAGCAGTACTTC
many,TRBJ2-2,NA,TRBV5-1,CASSLVQDTGELFF,TGCGCCAGCAGCTTGGTTCAAGACACCGGGGAGCTGTTTTTT
NA,TRBJ2-3,NA,TRBV6-5,CASSRTTRTDTQYF,TGTGCCAGCAGTAGGACTACCCGCACAGATACGCAGTATTTT
many,TRBJ1-3,NA,TRBV7-2,CASSLEGHGLGNTIYF,TGTGCCAGCAGCTTAGAAGGACACGGTTTGGGAAACACCATATATTTT
many,TRBJ2-1,TRBD1,TRBV3-1,CASSQARTGKDNEQFF,TGTGCCAGCAGCCAAGCCAGGACAGGGAAGGACAATGAGCAGTTCTTC
few,TRBJ2-7,NA,TRBV2,CASSPRFLSYEQYF,TGTGCCAGCAGTCCCAGGTTCCTCTCCTACGAGCAGTACTTC
many,TRBJ1-1,TRBD1,TRBV19,CASSTTGGANTEAFF,TGTGCCAGTAGTACTACAGGGGGCGCGAACACTGAAGCTTTCTTT
many,TRBJ2-5,TRBD1,TRBV7-2,CASSYRGQETQYF,TGTGCCAGCAGCTACAGGGGCCAAGAGACCCAGTACTTC